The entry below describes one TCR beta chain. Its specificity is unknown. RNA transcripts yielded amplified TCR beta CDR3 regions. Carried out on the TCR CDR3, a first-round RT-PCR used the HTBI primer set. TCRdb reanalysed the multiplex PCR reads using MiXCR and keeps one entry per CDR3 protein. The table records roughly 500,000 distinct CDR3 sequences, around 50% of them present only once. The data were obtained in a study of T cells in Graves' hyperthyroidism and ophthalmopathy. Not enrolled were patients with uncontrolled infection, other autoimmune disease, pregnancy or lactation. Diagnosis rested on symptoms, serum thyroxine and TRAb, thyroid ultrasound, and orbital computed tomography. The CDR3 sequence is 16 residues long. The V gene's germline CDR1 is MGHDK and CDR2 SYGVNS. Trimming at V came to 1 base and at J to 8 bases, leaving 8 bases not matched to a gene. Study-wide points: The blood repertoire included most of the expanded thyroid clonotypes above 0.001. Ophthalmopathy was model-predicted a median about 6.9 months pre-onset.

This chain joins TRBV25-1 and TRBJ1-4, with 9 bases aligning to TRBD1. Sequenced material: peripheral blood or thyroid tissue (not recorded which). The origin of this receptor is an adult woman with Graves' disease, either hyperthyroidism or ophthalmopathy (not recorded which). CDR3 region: CASSESGTGFEEKLFF. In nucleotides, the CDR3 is TGTGCCAGCAGTGAATCCGGGACAGGGTTCGAGGAAAAACTGTTTTTT.